Below, one T cell receptor beta chain is given with its context. The antigen is undetermined. The data were obtained in a study of cytomegalovirus exposure and HLA in healthy donors. Measured with immunoSEQ multiplex PCR; TCRdb has only the in-frame clones, and not every one. The data show roughly 330,000 clones, with roughly 87% seen just once and approximately 1.1% held by the top ten. Per the germline V gene, CDR1 is SGHTA and CDR2 is FQGNSA. This CDR3 spans 18 amino acids. Trimming at V came to 0 bases and at J to 3 bases, leaving 11 bases not matched to a gene. Findings of the study overall: It was reportedly the case that the classifier diagnosed cytomegalovirus status with high specificity and sensitivity. In vitro confirmation showed a few CMV-associated chains to be CMV antigen specific.

Sequencing was done on a sample of PBMCs. The clonotype comes from a woman in her twenties or thirties in good health and CMV-seropositive. The V gene is TRBV7-2, the J gene TRBJ1-5, with 7 bases aligning to TRBD1. This CDR3 reads CASSLARQGGWHNQPQHF. CDR3 nucleotides: TGTGCCAGCAGCTTAGCCCGACAGGGTGGATGGCACAATCAGCCCCAGCATTTT.